The 13 T cell receptor beta chains listed next were all sequenced from one sample in a study of cytomegalovirus exposure and HLA in healthy donors. The repertoire was sequenced with immunoSEQ multiplex PCR; TCRdb's copy has only in-frame clones and lacks some. Of about 140,000 clones listed, approximately 87% are singletons. The sequenced sample was PBMCs. Receptor source: a man in his late teens or twenties in good health and CMV-seronegative.

The gene calls are TRBV13 and TRBJ2-7, with 9 bases matching TRBD1. Germline V gene data show CDR1 as PRHDT and CDR2 as FYEKMQ (reference sequence). This CDR3 comprises 16 residues. The ends lost 2 bases at V and 3 bases at J; junction bases unmatched: 8. CDR3 residues: CASSLTSGQGVYEQYF. Here the CDR3 DNA reads TGTGCCAGCAGCTTAACTTCGGGACAGGGCGTCTACGAGCAGTACTTC.

V is TRBV9 and J is TRBJ1-3; perhaps TRBD1 as D (6 bases). The germline V gene encodes CDR1 SGDLS and CDR2 YYNGEE. V lost 2 bases, J lost 4 bases, and 16 bases lay in between. CDR3 length: 16 residues. The CDR3 sequence: CASSVSGGRGGNTIYF. The CDR3, as DNA: TGTGCCAGCAGCGTCAGTGGGGGCAGGGGAGGAAACACCATATATTTT.

This chain uses TRBV5-4 with TRBJ2-1, with a weak D call TRBD2 (5 bases). The germline CDR1 and CDR2 sequences are SGHNT and YYREEE (reference sequence). This CDR3 comprises 15 residues. Trimming removed 1 base from V and 7 bases from J, with 15 bases in between. This CDR3 is CASSLLGKVGNEQFF. In DNA form, the CDR3 reads TGTGCCAGCAGCTTGCTCGGGAAGGTCGGTAATGAGCAGTTCTTC.

The chain is built from TRBV7-2 and TRBJ2-2, with D maybe TRBD2 (6 bases). From germline, CDR1 is SGHTA and CDR2 FQGNSA. Trimming shortened V by 2 bases and J by 7 bases, and 8 bases separated the two germline ends. This CDR3 comprises 13 residues. The CDR3 DNA is TGTGCCAGCAGCTTACTAGCGCGCGGGGAGCTGTTTTTT. Protein sequence: CASSLLARGELFF.

V and J are TRBV15 and TRBJ2-1; 9 positions agree with TRBD1. Germline-derived CDR1 and CDR2 are LNHNV and YYDKDF (reference sequence). V lost 2 bases, J lost 4 bases, and 6 bases stayed unmatched. The CDR3 sequence is 16 residues long. The CDR3 nucleotides read TGTGCCACCAGCAGATGGGACAGGGACCCTTACAATGAGCAGTTCTTC. Translation gives CATSRWDRDPYNEQFF.

This chain joins TRBV5-1 and TRBJ2-7; unclear D gene. The CDR3 is made up of 13 amino acids. Trimming left V 0 bases short and J 7 bases short, with 11 bases between. Germline V gene lookup returns CDR1 SGHRS and CDR2 YFSETQ. The DNA of the CDR3 is TGCGCCAGCAGCTTGGCCGCGTGGCGGGAGCAGTACTTC. This sequence encodes CASSLAAWREQYF. The full variable domain, completed using reference TRBV5-1 and TRBJ2-7, is KAGVTQTPRYLIKTRGQQVTLSCSPISGHRSVSWYQQTPGQGLQFLFEYFSETQRNKGNFPGRFSGRQFSNSRSEMNVSTLELGDSALYLCASSLAAWREQYFGPGTRLTVT.

This clone was counted between two and nine times. The J gene is TRBJ1-2, the V gene TRBV19; D may be TRBD1 (6 bases). Trimming left V 7 bases short and J 2 bases short, with 20 bases between. Germline assignment: CDR1 LNHDA and CDR2 SQIVND (reference sequence). CDR3 length: 16 residues. This chain's CDR3 is CASTFNTLTGNYGYTF. Here the CDR3 DNA reads TGTGCCAGTACCTTCAACACCCTCACAGGGAACTATGGCTACACCTTC. The entire variable domain, with the rest obtained from reference TRBV19 and TRBJ1-2, is as follows: DGGITQSPKYLFRKEGQNVTLSCEQNLNHDAMYWYRQDPGQGLRLIYYSQIVNDFQKGDIAEGYSVSREKKESFPLTVTSAQKNPTAFYLCASTFNTLTGNYGYTFGSGTRLTVV.

The CDR3 DNA is TGCGCCAGCAGCGGCGGACAGGGGTCCGGGGAGCTGTTTTTT. Encoded protein: CASSGGQGSGELFF. This chain joins TRBV5-1 and TRBJ2-2; 9 bases line up with TRBD1. J gave up 6 bases and V 4 bases, and 4 bases lay outside the gene matches. Germline assignment: CDR1 SGHRS and CDR2 YFSETQ. The CDR3 is made up of 14 amino acids.

The chain employs TRBV27 and TRBJ2-5; perhaps TRBD2 as D (6 bases). CDR3 length: 14 amino acids. CDR1 is MNHEY, CDR2 SMNVEV, per germline (reference sequence). V was shortened by 7 bases and J by 5 bases, with 17 bases between the two germline ends. The CDR3 reads CASTEQPGDETQYF. The CDR3 DNA is TGTGCCAGCACCGAACAACCGGGGGATGAGACCCAGTACTTC.

This rearrangement joins TRBV18 to TRBJ1-6, with 8 bases that match TRBD1. The junction had 11 bases not matched to a gene; V was cut back by 0 bases and J by 7 bases. This CDR3 is 18 amino acids long. The germline CDR1 and CDR2 sequences are KGHSH and LQKENI. CDR3 DNA: TGTGCCAGCTCACCACCGAACGACAGGGGAGGGATGAATTCACCCCTCCACTTT. Its translation is CASSPPNDRGGMNSPLHF.

This clone was counted only a few times. The J gene is TRBJ2-7, the V gene TRBV28; 7 nucleotides line up with TRBD2. CDR3 length equals 14 residues. With 4 bases clipped from V and 4 bases from J, the junction kept 7 bases outside the gene matches. Germline values: CDR1 MDHEN, CDR2 SYDVKM. As DNA, the CDR3 is TGTGCCAGCAGTTCGACTAGCTTGAAGTACGAGCAGTACTTC. It is translated as CASSSTSLKYEQYF.

The chain has TRBV28 and TRBJ2-3, with D possibly matching TRBD1 (5 bases). The V end lost 4 bases, the J end lost 7 bases, and 15 bases lay between the germline ends. The CDR3 has 14 amino acids. CDR1 and CDR2 from the germline V gene are MDHEN and SYDVKM. In nucleotides, the CDR3 is TGTGCCAGCAGTTCTAACACACCAGGGAATACGCAGTATTTT. Protein: CASSSNTPGNTQYF.

J is TRBJ2-5 and V is TRBV6-6; 10 bases are a match to TRBD1. The ends lost 5 bases at V and 0 bases at J; junction bases unmatched: 6. The CDR3 has 16 residues. Germline values: CDR1 MNHNY, CDR2 SVGAGI (reference sequence). This chain's CDR3 is CASSLDRGNNQETQYF. The CDR3 coding sequence is TGTGCCAGCAGTCTGGACAGGGGGAATAACCAAGAGACCCAGTACTTC.